A single sample gave rise to the 2 T cell receptor beta chains below, sequenced in a study of T cell responses to AZD1222 COVID-19 vaccine. Data came from immunoSEQ multiplex PCR; TCRdb stores just in-frame clones and leaves some out. Altogether tens of thousands of clones are present, around nine tenths being singletons, with the ten largest covering 12%. The sample here was peripheral blood, taken 28 days after the second AZD1222 dose. Receptor source: an adult who received the AZD1222 COVID-19 vaccine.

The chain is built from TRBV7-8 and TRBJ2-2; 7 nucleotides agree with TRBD1. CDR3 length: 16 amino acids. J gave up 0 bases and V 4 bases, and 5 bases lay outside the gene matches. Germline values: CDR1 SGHVS, CDR2 FQNEAQ. CDR3 nucleotide sequence: TGTGCCAGCAGCTCCAGGGGGTCGGCGAACACCGGGGAGCTGTTTTTT. Its translation is CASSSRGSANTGELFF.

This chain joins TRBV2 and TRBJ1-2; D is possibly TRBD1 (5 bases). The CDR3 contains 12 residues. Germline loops: CDR1 SNHLY, CDR2 FYNNEI. Trimming took 6 bases from V and 8 from J, leaving 13 bases between them. CDR3 DNA sequence: TGTGCCAGCAGGGGGGGGAGGGACGGCTACACCTTC. Amino acids: CASRGGRDGYTF.